The sample holds many counts of the clone carrying this T cell receptor (beta chain). Germline CDR1 is LGHNA and CDR2 is YNFKEQ. Deletions cut 2 bases from V and 1 base from J, with 11 bases between. The CDR3 runs to 15 residues. The sample is drawn from a study of beta chain features in type 1 diabetes. Reverse transcription of all isolated RNA meant that expressed TCRB transcripts were sequenced. Data came from immunoSEQ multiplex PCR; TCRdb stores just in-frame clones and leaves some out. The repertoire holds 310,000 or so clones, less than 9.5% seen once, with less than 0.5% in the top ten. The rearrangement links TRBV4-2 to TRBJ1-1, with D unresolved. This receptor was identified in a woman under 30 in good health. Sequences were obtained from central memory CD4+ T cells from blood. This chain's CDR3 is CASSQIPDKNTEAFF. CDR3 in DNA: TGTGCCAGCAGCCAAATACCCGACAAGAACACTGAAGCTTTCTTT.